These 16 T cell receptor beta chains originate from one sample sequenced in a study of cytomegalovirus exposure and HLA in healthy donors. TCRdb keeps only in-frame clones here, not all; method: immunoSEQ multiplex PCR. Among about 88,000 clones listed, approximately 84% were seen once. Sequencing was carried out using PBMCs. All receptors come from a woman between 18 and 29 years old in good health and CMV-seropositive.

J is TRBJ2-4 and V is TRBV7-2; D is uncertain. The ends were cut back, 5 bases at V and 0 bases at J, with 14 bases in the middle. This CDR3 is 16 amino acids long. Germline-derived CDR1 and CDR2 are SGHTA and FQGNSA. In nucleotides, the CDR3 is TGTGCCAGCAGCGCAGGTCCAGGTGGAGCCAAAAACATTCAGTACTTC. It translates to CASSAGPGGAKNIQYF. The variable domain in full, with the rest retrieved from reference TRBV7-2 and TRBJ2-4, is GAGVSQSPSNKVTEKGKDVELRCDPISGHTALYWYRQSLGQGLEFLIYFQGNSAPDKSGLPSDRFSAERTGGSVSTLTIQRTQQEDSAVYLCASSAGPGGAKNIQYFGAGTRLSVL.

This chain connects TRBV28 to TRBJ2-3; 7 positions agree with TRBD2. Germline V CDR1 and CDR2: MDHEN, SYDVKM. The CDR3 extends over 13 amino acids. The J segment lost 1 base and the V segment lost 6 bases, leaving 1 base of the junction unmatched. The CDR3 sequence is CASSRGGTDTQYF. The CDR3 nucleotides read TGTGCCAGCAGCCGGGGGGGCACAGATACGCAGTATTTT.

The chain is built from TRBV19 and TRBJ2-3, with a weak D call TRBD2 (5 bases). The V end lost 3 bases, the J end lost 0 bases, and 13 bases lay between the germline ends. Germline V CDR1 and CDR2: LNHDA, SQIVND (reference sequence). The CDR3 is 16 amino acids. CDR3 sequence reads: CASSIFGSSSTDTQYF. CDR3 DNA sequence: TGTGCCAGTAGTATTTTTGGGAGTTCTAGCACAGATACGCAGTATTTT.

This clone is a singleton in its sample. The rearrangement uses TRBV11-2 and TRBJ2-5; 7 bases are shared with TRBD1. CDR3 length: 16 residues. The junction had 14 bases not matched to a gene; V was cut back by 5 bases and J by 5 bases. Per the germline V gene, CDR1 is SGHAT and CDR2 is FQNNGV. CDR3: CASSVRGLARRETQYF. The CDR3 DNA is TGTGCCAGCAGCGTTAGGGGGCTAGCCCGTAGGGAGACCCAGTACTTC.

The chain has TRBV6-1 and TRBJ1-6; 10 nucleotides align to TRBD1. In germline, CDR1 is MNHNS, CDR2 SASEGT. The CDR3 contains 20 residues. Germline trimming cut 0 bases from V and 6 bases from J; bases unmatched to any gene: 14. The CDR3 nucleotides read TGTGCCAGCAGTGAAGCCAGCCCGGGACAGGGGATCCAGCCTAATTCACCCCTCCACTTT. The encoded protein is CASSEASPGQGIQPNSPLHF.

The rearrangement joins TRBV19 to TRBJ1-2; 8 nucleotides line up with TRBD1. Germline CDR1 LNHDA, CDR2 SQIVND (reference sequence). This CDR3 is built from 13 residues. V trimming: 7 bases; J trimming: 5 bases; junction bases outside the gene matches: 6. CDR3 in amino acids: CASTPRTGYGYTF. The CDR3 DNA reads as TGTGCCAGTACCCCTAGGACAGGGTATGGCTACACCTTC.

In nucleotides, the CDR3 is TGTGCCAGCAGCTTAAAAGGACAGGGGGCGGGAGAGACCCAGTACTTC. This sequence encodes CASSLKGQGAGETQYF. The chain has TRBV7-9 and TRBJ2-5; TRBD1 agrees at 11 bases. This CDR3 region has 16 residues. V lost 2 bases to trimming and J lost 4 bases; unmatched junction nucleotides: 6. Per germline, CDR1 SEHNR and CDR2 FQNEAQ (reference sequence). The full variable domain, completed using reference TRBV7-9 and TRBJ2-5, is DTGVSQNPRHKITKRGQNVTFRCDPISEHNRLYWYRQTLGQGPEFLTYFQNEAQLEKSRLLSDRFSAERPKGSFSTLEIQRTEQGDSAMYLCASSLKGQGAGETQYFGPGTRLLVL.

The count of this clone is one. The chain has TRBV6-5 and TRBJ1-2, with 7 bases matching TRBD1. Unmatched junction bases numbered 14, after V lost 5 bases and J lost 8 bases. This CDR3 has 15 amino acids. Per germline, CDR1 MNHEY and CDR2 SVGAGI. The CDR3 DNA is TGTGCCAGCAGTAAACAACCCAACAGGGGTGGAGGCTACACCTTC. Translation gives CASSKQPNRGGGYTF.

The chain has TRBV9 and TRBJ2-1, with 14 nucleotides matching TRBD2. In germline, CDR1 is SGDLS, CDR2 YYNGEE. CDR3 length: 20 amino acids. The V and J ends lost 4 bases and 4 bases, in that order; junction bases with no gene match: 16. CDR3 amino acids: CASSPGLAGDPMARYNEQFF. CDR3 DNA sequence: TGTGCCAGCAGCCCGGGACTAGCGGGGGACCCGATGGCCCGTTACAATGAGCAGTTCTTC.

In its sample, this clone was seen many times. The CDR3 is CASSLNTGGPTYEQYF. In nucleotides, the CDR3 is TGCGCCAGCAGCTTAAACACAGGGGGACCGACCTACGAGCAGTACTTC. The chain recombines TRBV5-1 with TRBJ2-7, with TRBD1 identical over 8 bases. The germline gives CDR1 SGHRS, CDR2 YFSETQ. CDR3 size: 16 residues. V was clipped by 2 bases and J by 2 bases; unmatched bases: 9.

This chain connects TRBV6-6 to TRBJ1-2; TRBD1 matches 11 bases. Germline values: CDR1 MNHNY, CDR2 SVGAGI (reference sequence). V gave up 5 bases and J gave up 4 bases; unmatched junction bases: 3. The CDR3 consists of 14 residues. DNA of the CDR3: TGTGCCAGCAGTGGAGGGACAGGGGGCTATGGCTACACCTTC. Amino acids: CASSGGTGGYGYTF.

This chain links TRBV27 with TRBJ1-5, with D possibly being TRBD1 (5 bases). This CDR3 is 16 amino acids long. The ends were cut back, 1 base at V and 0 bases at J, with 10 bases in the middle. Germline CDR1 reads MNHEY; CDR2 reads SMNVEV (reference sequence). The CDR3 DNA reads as TGTGCCAGCAGTTTATGGGGGGGGAATAGCAATCAGCCCCAGCATTTT. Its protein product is CASSLWGGNSNQPQHF.

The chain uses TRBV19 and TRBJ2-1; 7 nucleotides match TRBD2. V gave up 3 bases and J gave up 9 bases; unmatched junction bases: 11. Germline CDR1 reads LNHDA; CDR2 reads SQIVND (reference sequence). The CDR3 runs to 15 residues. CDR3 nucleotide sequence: TGTGCCAGTAGTATGGCTGCTCAGCGGGGAGCTGAGCAGTTCTTC. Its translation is CASSMAAQRGAEQFF.

The CDR3 loop is CASSRDRVSSTDTQYF. The CDR3 coding sequence is TGTGCCAGTAGCCGGGACAGGGTCTCTAGCACAGATACGCAGTATTTT. The rearrangement uses TRBV19 and TRBJ2-3, with TRBD1 matching 9 bases. CDR1 and CDR2 (germline): LNHDA, SQIVND (reference sequence). V shed 6 bases, J shed 0 bases, and the junction held 7 bases outside the gene matches. CDR3 length: 16 amino acids.

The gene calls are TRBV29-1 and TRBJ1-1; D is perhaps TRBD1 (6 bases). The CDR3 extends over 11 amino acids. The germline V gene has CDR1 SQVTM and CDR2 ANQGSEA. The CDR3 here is CTVQGNTEAFF. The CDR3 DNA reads TGCACGGTACAGGGGAACACTGAAGCTTTCTTT. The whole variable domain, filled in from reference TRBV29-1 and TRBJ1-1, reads SAVISQKPSRDICQRGTSLTIQCQVDSQVTMMFWYRQQPGQSLTLIATANQGSEATYESGFVIDKFPISRPNLTFSTLTVSNMSPEDSSIYLCTVQGNTEAFFGQGTRLTVV.

CDR3 DNA sequence: TGTGCCAGCAGCGTCGAGCACTATAGCAATCAGCCCCAGCATTTT. As protein: CASSVEHYSNQPQHF. V gene TRBV4-2 combines with J gene TRBJ1-5; D is uncertain. The V gene lost 5 bases and the J gene lost 0 bases, with 11 bases spanning the gap. The germline gives CDR1 LGHNA, CDR2 YNFKEQ. CDR3 length: 15 amino acids.